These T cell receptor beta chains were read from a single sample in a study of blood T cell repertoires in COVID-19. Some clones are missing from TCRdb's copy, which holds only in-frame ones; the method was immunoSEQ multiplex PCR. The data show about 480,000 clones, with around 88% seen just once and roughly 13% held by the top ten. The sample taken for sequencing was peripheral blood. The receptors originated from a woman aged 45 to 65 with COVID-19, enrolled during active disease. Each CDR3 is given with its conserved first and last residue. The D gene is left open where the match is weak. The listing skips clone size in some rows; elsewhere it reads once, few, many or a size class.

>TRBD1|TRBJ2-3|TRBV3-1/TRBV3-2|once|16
CASSQDRQGTTDTQYF
TGTGCCAGCAGCCAAGACCGACAGGGGACCACAGATACGCAGTATTTT
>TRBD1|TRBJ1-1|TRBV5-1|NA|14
CASSWGQANTEAFF
TGCGCCAGCAGCTGGGGACAGGCGAACACTGAAGCTTTCTTT
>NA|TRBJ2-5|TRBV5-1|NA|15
CASSLSSPGGETQYF
TGCGCCAGCAGCTTGAGCTCCCCAGGAGGGGAGACCCAGTACTTC
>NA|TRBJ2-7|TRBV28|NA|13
CASSFTTSLEQYF
TGTGCCAGCAGTTTCACGACTTCCCTCGAGCAGTACTTC
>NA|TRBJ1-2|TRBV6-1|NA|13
CASSEQQPDRGTF
TGTGCCAGCAGTGAGCAACAGCCTGACAGAGGTACCTTC
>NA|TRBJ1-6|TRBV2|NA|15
CASSEAGGIGSPLHF
TGTGCCAGCAGTGAAGCGGGAGGGATCGGTTCACCCCTCCACTTT
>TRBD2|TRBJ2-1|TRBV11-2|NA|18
CASRPAGRRGGTYNEQFF
TGTGCCAGCAGACCAGCGGGGCGGCGGGGGGGAACTTACAATGAGCAGTTCTTC
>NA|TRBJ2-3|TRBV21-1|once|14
CASSKARAPDTQYF
TGTGCCAGCAGCAAAGCGCGGGCCCCAGATACGCAGTATTTT
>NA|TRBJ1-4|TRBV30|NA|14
CAWSVTGRNEKLFF
TGTGCCTGGAGTGTGACGGGTCGCAATGAAAAACTGTTTTTT
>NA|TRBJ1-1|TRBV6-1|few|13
CASSEAEDTEAFF
TGTGCCAGCAGTGAAGCGGAGGACACTGAAGCTTTCTTT
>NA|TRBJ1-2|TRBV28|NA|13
CASSPVLNYGYTF
TGTGCCAGCAGCCCGGTACTTAACTATGGCTACACCTTC
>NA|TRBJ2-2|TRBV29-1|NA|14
CSVEGRVNTGELFF
TGCAGCGTTGAAGGCAGGGTTAACACCGGGGAGCTGTTTTTT
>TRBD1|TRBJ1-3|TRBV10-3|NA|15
CAISDGTETGNTIYF
TGTGCCATCAGTGATGGGACAGAAACTGGAAACACCATATATTTT
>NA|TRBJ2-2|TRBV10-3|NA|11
CAISESRQLFF
TGTGCCATCAGTGAGTCGCGGCAGCTGTTTTTT
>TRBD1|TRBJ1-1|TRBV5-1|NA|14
CASSLGGAGTEAFF
TGCGCCAGCAGCTTAGGGGGCGCCGGCACTGAAGCTTTCTTT
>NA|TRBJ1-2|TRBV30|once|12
CAWSEAGLGYTF
TGTGCCTGGAGTGAGGCAGGGTTAGGCTACACCTTC
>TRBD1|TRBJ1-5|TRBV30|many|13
CASRTGMNQPQHF
TGTGCCTCTCGGACAGGGATGAATCAGCCCCAGCATTTT
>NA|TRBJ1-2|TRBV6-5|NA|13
CASSFLGGHGYTF
TGTGCCAGCAGTTTCCTGGGGGGGCATGGCTACACCTTC
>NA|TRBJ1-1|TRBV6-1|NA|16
CASSEKAGVGSTEAFF
TGTGCCAGCAGTGAGAAGGCAGGGGTGGGGTCCACTGAAGCTTTCTTT
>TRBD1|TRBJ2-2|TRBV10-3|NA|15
CAISERRQGERELFF
TGTGCCATCAGTGAGCGTAGACAGGGTGAGAGGGAGCTGTTTTTT
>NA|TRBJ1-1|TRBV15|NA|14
CATSRGDGNTEAFF
TGTGCCACCAGCAGGGGAGATGGGAATACTGAAGCTTTCTTT
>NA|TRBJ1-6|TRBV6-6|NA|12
CASNRVNSPLHF
TGTGCCAGCAACCGGGTTAATTCACCCCTCCACTTT
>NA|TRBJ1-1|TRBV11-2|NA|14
CASSRPGVATEAFF
TGTGCCAGCAGCCGCCCGGGGGTAGCAACTGAAGCTTTCTTT
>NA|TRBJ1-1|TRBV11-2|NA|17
CASSPGGVGEIHTEAFF
TGTGCCAGCAGCCCGGGGGGGGTTGGGGAGATCCACACTGAAGCTTTCTTT
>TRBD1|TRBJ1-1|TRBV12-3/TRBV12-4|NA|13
CASRYRGDTEAFF
TGTGCCAGCAGGTACAGGGGGGACACTGAAGCTTTCTTT
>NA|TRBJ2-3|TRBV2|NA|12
CASSPTKDTQYF
TGTGCCAGCAGCCCGACTAAAGATACGCAGTATTTT
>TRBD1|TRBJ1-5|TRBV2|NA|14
CASSTSGTVQPQHF
TGTGCCAGCAGCACCTCCGGGACAGTTCAGCCCCAGCATTTT
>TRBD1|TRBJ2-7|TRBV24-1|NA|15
CATSDGDRGLFEQYF
TGTGCCACCAGTGACGGGGACAGGGGGCTTTTCGAGCAGTACTTC
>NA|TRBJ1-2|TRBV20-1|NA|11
CSASTGYGYTF
TGCAGTGCTTCAACAGGGTATGGCTACACCTTC
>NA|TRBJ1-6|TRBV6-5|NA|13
CASSYSGDSPLHF
TGTGCCAGCAGTTACTCAGGGGATTCACCCCTCCACTTT
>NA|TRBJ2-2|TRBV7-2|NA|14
CASSTQGGTGELFF
TGTGCCAGCAGCACTCAGGGTGGCACCGGGGAGCTGTTTTTT
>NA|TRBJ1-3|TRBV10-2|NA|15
CASSESGRSGNTIYF
TGCGCCAGCAGTGAGTCGGGGCGCTCTGGAAACACCATATATTTT
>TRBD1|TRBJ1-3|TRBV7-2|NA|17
CASSLVRTGLSGNTIYF
TGTGCCAGCAGCTTAGTTCGGACAGGTCTCTCTGGAAACACCATATATTTT
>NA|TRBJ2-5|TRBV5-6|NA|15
CASSWMDREGTAQYF
TGTGCCAGCAGCTGGATGGACAGGGAGGGTACGGCCCAGTACTTC
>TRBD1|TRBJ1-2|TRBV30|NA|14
CAWKDRGPDYGYTF
TGTGCCTGGAAAGACAGGGGGCCGGACTATGGCTACACCTTC
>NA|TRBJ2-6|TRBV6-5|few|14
CATQGTSGANVLTF
TGTGCCACCCAGGGTACCTCTGGGGCCAACGTCCTGACTTTC
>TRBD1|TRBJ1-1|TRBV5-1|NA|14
CASRAGTENTEAFF
TGCGCCAGCAGAGCCGGGACAGAGAACACTGAAGCTTTCTTT
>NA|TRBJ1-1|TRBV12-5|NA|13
CASRQGMNTEAFF
TGTGCTAGTCGGCAGGGCATGAACACTGAAGCTTTCTTT
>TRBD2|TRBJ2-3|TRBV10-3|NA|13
CATRAGGRDTQYF
TGTGCCACCCGAGCGGGGGGGCGGGATACGCAGTATTTT
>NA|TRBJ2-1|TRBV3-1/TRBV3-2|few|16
CASSRAGQSPYNEQFF
TGTGCCAGCAGCCGGGCGGGACAGTCGCCTTACAATGAGCAGTTCTTC
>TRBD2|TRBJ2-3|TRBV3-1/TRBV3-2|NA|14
CASKFGLVSDTQYF
TGTGCCAGCAAATTCGGACTAGTGTCAGATACGCAGTATTTT
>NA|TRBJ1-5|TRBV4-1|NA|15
CASSQDWRWDQPQHF
TGCGCCAGCAGCCAAGATTGGAGGTGGGATCAGCCCCAGCATTTT
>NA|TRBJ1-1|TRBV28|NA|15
CASRSPAGTQHEAFF
TGTGCCAGCAGATCCCCCGCCGGGACACAACACGAAGCTTTCTTT
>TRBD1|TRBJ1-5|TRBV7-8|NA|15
CASSWDRVTNQPQHF
TGTGCCAGCAGCTGGGACAGGGTGACCAATCAGCCCCAGCATTTT
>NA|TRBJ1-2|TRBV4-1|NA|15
CASSQDLFEGGGYTF
TGCGCCAGCAGCCAAGATCTCTTCGAAGGGGGTGGCTACACCTTC
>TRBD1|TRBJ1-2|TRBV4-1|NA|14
CASSPGQGAPGYTF
TGCGCCAGCAGCCCGGGACAGGGGGCGCCTGGCTACACCTTC
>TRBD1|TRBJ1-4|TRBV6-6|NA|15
CASSPYRGLNEKLFF
TGTGCCAGCAGTCCGTACAGGGGATTGAACGAAAAACTGTTTTTT
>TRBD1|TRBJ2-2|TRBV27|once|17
CASSSSRDRADTGELFF
TGTGCCAGCAGTTCGTCCCGGGACAGGGCCGACACCGGGGAGCTGTTTTTT
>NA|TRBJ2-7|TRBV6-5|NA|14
CASSRSTREYEQYF
TGTGCCAGCAGTCGGTCGACTAGAGAATACGAGCAGTACTTC
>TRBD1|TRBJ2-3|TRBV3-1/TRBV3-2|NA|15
CASSSGTGVLDTQYF
TGTGCCAGCAGCTCCGGGACAGGGGTCTTGGATACGCAGTATTTT
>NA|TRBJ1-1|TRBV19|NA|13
CASSTGGNPEAFF
TGTGCCAGTAGCACGGGAGGGAACCCTGAAGCTTTCTTT
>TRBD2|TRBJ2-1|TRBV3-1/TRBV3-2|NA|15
CASSPLTGGPQEQFF
TGTGCCAGCAGCCCCCTCACGGGGGGGCCCCAAGAGCAGTTCTTC
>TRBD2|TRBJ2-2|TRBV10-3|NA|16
CAIKTGGPGRTGELFF
TGTGCCATCAAGACGGGGGGGCCAGGTCGGACCGGGGAGCTGTTTTTT
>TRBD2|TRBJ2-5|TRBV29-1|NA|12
CSGAGGQETQYF
TGCAGCGGGGCGGGGGGGCAAGAGACCCAGTACTTC
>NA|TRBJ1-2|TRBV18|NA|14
CASSPQDSPWGYTF
TGTGCCAGCTCACCCCAGGACAGCCCTTGGGGCTACACCTTC
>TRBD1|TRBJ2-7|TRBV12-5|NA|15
CASATTGTGSYEQYF
TGTGCTAGTGCTACCACCGGGACAGGGTCCTACGAGCAGTACTTC
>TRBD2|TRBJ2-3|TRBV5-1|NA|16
CASSLEILAGADTQYF
TGCGCCAGCAGCTTGGAGATACTAGCGGGTGCAGATACGCAGTATTTT